The 5 T cell receptor beta chains below all came from one sample that was sequenced in a study of cytomegalovirus exposure and HLA in healthy donors. Generated by immunoSEQ multiplex PCR, the TCRdb table keeps only in-frame clones and is missing some. Among around 130,000 clones listed, about 88% were seen once. The sequencing input was PBMCs. The receptors shown here come from a man aged 30 to 45 in good health and CMV-seronegative.

The chain is built from TRBV5-1 and TRBJ2-2; D is unresolved. V dropped 4 bases and J dropped 3 bases, with 7 bases sitting between them. CDR1 is SGHRS, CDR2 YFSETQ, per germline. This CDR3 has 13 amino acids. The CDR3 nucleotides are TGCGCCAGCAGCATCCTATACACCGGGGAGCTGTTTTTT. Protein: CASSILYTGELFF.

The chain employs TRBV7-2 and TRBJ1-2; 10 bases are a match to TRBD1. The CDR3 covers 15 residues. The V gene's germline CDR1 is SGHTA and CDR2 FQGNSA. After removal of 5 bases from V and 2 bases from J, the junction contained 5 bases not matched to a gene. The CDR3 nucleotides read TGTGCCAGCAGCCCTGGGACAGGGGTCAACTATGGCTACACCTTC. Translating it yields CASSPGTGVNYGYTF.

This clone was observed a handful of times. The rearrangement joins TRBV4-3 to TRBJ2-3; 10 nucleotides match TRBD1. The germline V gene has CDR1 LGHNA and CDR2 YSLEER. The V segment lost 0 bases and the J segment 6 bases; nucleotides outside the gene matches: 6. CDR3 length: 16 residues. The CDR3 DNA reads as TGCGCCAGCAGCCAAGATAAGGGACAGGGGAGCGATACGCAGTATTTT. Its protein product is CASSQDKGQGSDTQYF.

V is TRBV29-1 and J is TRBJ1-4; D call uncertain. From germline, CDR1 is SQVTM and CDR2 ANQGSEA. The CDR3 sequence is 11 residues long. V lost 4 bases and J 8 bases, leaving 8 bases between the germline ends. The DNA of the CDR3 is TGCAGCGTTGTGACTCTCGAAAAACTGTTTTTT. Translating gives CSVVTLEKLFF. The full variable domain, rest sourced from reference TRBV29-1 and TRBJ1-4, is SAVISQKPSRDICQRGTSLTIQCQVDSQVTMMFWYRQQPGQSLTLIATANQGSEATYESGFVIDKFPISRPNLTFSTLTVSNMSPEDSSIYLCSVVTLEKLFFGSGTQLSVL.

This clone has a single count. The rearrangement links TRBV28 to TRBJ2-3; 7 bases agree with TRBD2. Trimming cost V 5 bases and J 2 bases; bases outside gene matches: 10. Looked up from germline, CDR1 is MDHEN and CDR2 is SYDVKM. There are 16 residues in the CDR3. CDR3 in DNA: TGTGCCAGCAGTCCTCCTGACGCGGGAGCCACAGATACGCAGTATTTT. Translated, it gives CASSPPDAGATDTQYF.